The present T cell receptor beta chain was sequenced within a study of T-cell memory formation after mild COVID-19. Whole-study context: Largely, the TCR clusters proved donor specific. Regarding the study as a whole: Contracting clones from day 15 to 85 showed balanced CD4/CD8; later expanders favored CD4+. Memory from before infection featured some responding clones, which suggests cross-reactive memory joined. Among contracting clones, CD4+ were mainly CM/EM and CD8+ enriched in EMRA.

Germline V gene sequence: CDR1 DFQATT, CDR2 SNEGSKA (reference sequence). Trimming at V came to 2 bases and at J to 4 bases, leaving 10 bases not matched to a gene. The CDR3 spans 16 residues. This clonotype has more than one count but fewer than ten. Its antigen remains unknown. TCRdb re-called the 5' RACE reads with MiXCR, one entry per CDR3 protein. This sample has about 290,000 distinct CDR3 sequences, with 15% to 20% found just once. V gene TRBV20-1 combines with J gene TRBJ2-2, with TRBD1 matching 7 bases. Sequencing was carried out using PBMCs or a T cell subset sorted from them (not recorded which). This receptor was obtained from a man between 18 and 29 years old who had mild COVID-19 (a few samples of this study predate the infection). Cell type and time point are not known. The CDR3 DNA is TGCAGTGCTAGAAAAACCGGGACAGAGGTCACCGGGGAGCTGTTTTTT. It specifies CSARKTGTEVTGELFF.